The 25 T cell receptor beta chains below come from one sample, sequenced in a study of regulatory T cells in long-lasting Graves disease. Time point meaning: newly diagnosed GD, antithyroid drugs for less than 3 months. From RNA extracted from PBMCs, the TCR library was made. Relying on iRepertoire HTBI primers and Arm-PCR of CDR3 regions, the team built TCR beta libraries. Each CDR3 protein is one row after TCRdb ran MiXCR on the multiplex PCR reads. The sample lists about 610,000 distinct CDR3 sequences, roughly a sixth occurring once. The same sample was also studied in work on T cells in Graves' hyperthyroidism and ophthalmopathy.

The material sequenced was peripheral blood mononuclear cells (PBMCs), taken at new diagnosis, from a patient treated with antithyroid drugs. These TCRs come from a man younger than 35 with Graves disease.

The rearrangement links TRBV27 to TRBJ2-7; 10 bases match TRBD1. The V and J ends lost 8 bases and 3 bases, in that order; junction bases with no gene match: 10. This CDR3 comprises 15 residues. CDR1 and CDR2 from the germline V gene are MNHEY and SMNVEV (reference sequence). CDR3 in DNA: TGTGCCAGCCGCTCGGGGGACAGGGGCTTCTACGAGCAGTACTTC. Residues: CASRSGDRGFYEQYF.

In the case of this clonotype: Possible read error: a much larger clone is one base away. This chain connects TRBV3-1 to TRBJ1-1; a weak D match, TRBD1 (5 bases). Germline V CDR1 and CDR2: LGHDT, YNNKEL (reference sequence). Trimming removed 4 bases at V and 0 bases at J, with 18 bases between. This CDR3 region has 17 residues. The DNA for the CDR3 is TGTGCCAGCAGCCCAAGAGTACGGATGGGGCTGAACACTGAAGCTTTCTTT. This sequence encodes CASSPRVRMGLNTEAFF.

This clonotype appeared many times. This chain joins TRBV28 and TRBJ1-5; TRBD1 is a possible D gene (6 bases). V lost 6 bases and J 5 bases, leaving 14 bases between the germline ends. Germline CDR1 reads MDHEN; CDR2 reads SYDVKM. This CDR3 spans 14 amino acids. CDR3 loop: CASRAQGYHQPQHF. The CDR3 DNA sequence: TGTGCCAGCAGAGCACAGGGATACCATCAGCCCCAGCATTTT.

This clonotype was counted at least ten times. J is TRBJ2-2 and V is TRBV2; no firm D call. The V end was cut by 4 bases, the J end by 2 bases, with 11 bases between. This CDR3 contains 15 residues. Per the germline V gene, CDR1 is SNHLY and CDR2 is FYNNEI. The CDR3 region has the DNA TGTGCCAGCAGTGTGGCAGGCAGTAACACCGGGGAGCTGTTTTTT. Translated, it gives CASSVAGSNTGELFF.

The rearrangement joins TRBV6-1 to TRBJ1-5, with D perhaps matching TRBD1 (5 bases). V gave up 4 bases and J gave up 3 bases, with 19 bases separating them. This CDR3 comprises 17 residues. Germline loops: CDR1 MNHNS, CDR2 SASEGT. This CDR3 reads CASSARTPGRINQPQHF. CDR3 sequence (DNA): TGTGCCAGCAGTGCCAGGACACCCGGCAGGATCAATCAGCCCCAGCATTTT.

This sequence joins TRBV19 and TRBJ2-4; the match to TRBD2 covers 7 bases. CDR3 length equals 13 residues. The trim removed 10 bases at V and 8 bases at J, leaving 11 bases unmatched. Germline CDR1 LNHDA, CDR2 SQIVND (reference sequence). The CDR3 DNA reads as TGTGCCACACGGGGGGAGGGCCGGGACATTCAGTACTTC. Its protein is CATRGEGRDIQYF. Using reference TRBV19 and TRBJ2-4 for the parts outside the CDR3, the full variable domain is DGGITQSPKYLFRKEGQNVTLSCEQNLNHDAMYWYRQDPGQGLRLIYYSQIVNDFQKGDIAEGYSVSREKKESFPLTVTSAQKNPTAFYLCATRGEGRDIQYFGAGTRLSVL.

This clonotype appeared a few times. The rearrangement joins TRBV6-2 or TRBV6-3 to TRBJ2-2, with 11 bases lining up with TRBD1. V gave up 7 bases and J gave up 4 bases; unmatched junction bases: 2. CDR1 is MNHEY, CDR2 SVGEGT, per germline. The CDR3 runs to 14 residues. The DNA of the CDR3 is TGTGCCAGCATAGGGACAGGGGGCACCGGGGAGCTGTTTTTT. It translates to CASIGTGGTGELFF.

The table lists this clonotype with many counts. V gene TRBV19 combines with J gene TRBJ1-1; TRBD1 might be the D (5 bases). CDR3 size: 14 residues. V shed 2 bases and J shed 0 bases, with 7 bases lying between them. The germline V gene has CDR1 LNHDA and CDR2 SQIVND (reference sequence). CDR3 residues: CASSITGVNTEAFF. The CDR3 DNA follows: TGTGCCAGTAGTATAACAGGCGTGAACACTGAAGCTTTCTTT. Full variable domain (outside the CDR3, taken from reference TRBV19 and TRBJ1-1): DGGITQSPKYLFRKEGQNVTLSCEQNLNHDAMYWYRQDPGQGLRLIYYSQIVNDFQKGDIAEGYSVSREKKESFPLTVTSAQKNPTAFYLCASSITGVNTEAFFGQGTRLTVV.

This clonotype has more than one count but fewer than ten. CDR3 nucleotides: TGTGCCAGCAGTCACCTAAGGGAGGGGAGTTTCTACGAGCAGTACTTC. It codes for CASSHLREGSFYEQYF. This chain connects TRBV12-3 or TRBV12-4 to TRBJ2-7; 7 bases are shared with TRBD2. Germline trimming cut 5 bases from V and 3 bases from J; bases unmatched to any gene: 13. This CDR3 comprises 16 residues.

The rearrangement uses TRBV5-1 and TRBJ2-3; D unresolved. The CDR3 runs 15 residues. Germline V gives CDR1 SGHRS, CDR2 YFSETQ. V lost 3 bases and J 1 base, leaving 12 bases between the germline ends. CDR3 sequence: CASSSPWAGTDTQYF. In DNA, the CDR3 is TGCGCCAGCAGCTCCCCCTGGGCGGGCACAGATACGCAGTATTTT.

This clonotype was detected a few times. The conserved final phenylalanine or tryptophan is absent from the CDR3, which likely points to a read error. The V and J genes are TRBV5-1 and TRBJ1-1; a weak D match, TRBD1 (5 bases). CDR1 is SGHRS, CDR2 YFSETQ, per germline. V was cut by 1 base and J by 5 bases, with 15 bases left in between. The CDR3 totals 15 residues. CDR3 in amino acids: CASSLFGREGTEAFS. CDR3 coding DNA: TGCGCCAGCAGCTTGTTCGGCAGGGAGGGTACTGAAGCTTTCTCT.

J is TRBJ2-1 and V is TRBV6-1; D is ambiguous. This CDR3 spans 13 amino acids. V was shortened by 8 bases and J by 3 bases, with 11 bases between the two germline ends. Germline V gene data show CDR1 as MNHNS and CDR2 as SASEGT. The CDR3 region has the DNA TGTGCCAGCGGGCGAGGCAGCTACAATGAGCAGTTCTTC. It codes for CASGRGSYNEQFF.

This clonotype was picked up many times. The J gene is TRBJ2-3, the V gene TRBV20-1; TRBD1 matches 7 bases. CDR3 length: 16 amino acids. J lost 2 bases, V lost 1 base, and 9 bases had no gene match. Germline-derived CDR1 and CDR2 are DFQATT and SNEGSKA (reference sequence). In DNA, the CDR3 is TGCAGTGCTAGAGGGGACCAGACAGGGCCCACAGATACGCAGTATTTT. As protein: CSARGDQTGPTDTQYF.

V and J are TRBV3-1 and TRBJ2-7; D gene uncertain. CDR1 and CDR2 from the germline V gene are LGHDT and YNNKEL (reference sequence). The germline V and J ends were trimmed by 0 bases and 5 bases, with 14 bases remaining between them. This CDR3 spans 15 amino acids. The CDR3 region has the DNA TGTGCCAGCAGCCAAGACAGTTCCCCCACCAACGAGCAGTACTTC. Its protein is CASSQDSSPTNEQYF.

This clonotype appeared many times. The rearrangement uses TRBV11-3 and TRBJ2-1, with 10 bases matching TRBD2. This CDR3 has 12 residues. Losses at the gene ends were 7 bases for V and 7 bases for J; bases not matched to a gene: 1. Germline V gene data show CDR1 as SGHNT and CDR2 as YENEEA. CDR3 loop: CASNSGGNEQFF. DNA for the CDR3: TGTGCCAGCAATAGCGGGGGGAATGAGCAGTTCTTC.

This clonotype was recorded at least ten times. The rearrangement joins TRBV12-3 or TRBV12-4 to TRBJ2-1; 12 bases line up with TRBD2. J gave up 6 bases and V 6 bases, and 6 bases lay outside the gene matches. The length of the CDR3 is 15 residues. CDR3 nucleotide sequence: TGTGCCAGCAGCTCTCTAGCGGGAGGGCCCAATGAGCAGTTCTTC. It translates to CASSSLAGGPNEQFF.

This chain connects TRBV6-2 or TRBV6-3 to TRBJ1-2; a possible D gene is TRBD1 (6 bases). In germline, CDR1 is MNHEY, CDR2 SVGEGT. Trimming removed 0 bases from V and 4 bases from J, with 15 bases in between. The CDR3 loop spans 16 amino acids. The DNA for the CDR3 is TGTGCCAGCAGTTACTCACCCAGGGGTTTTTCCTATGGCTACACCTTC. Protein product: CASSYSPRGFSYGYTF.

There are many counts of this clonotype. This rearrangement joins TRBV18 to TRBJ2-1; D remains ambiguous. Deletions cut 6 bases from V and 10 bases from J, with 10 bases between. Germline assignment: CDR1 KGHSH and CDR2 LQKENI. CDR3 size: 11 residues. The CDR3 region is CASSSNYEQFF. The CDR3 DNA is TGTGCCAGCTCGTCAAATTACGAGCAGTTCTTC. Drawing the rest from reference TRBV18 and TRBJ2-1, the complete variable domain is NAGVMQNPRHLVRRRGQEARLRCSPMKGHSHVYWYRQLPEEGLKFMVYLQKENIIDESGMPKERFSAEFPKEGPSILRIQQVVRGDSAAYFCASSSNYEQFFGPGTRLTVL.

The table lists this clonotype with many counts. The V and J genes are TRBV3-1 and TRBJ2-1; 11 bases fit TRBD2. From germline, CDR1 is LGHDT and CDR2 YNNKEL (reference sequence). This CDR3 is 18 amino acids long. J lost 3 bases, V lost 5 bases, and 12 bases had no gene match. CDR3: CASSYGPSGRSHYNEQFF. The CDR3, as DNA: TGTGCCAGCAGCTATGGTCCTAGCGGGAGGTCTCACTACAATGAGCAGTTCTTC.

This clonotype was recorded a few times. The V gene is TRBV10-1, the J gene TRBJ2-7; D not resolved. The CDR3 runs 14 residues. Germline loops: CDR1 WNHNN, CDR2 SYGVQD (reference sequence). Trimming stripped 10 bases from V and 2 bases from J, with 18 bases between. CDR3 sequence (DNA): TGCGCCACCGTTCAAAGTCCCCCCGCCTACGAGCAGTACTTC. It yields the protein CATVQSPPAYEQYF.

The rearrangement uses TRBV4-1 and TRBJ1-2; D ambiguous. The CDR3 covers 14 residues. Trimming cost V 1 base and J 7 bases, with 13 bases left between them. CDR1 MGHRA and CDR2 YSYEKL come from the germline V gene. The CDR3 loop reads CASSQGLRKAGYTF. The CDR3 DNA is TGCGCCAGCAGCCAAGGCCTTCGGAAGGCTGGCTACACCTTC.

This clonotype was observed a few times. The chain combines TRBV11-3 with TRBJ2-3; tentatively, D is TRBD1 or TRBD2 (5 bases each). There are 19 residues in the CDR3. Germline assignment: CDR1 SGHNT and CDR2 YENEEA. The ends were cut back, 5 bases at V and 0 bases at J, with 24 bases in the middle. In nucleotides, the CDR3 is TGTGCCAGCAGCAGAGGGGATGGGGTCCTTGGCTTGAGCACAGATACGCAGTATTTT. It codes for CASSRGDGVLGLSTDTQYF.

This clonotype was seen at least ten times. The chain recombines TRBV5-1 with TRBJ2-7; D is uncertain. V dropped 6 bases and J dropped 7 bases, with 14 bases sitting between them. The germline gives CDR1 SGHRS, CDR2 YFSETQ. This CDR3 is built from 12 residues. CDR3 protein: CASTPDWGEQYF. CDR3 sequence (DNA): TGCGCCAGCACCCCTGACTGGGGAGAGCAGTACTTC.

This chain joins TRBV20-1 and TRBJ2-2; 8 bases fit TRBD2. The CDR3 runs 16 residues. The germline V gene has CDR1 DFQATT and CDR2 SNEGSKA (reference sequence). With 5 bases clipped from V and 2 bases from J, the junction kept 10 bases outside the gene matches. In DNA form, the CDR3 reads TGCAGTGCTGGACGACGGGGGGGACCCAACACCGGGGAGCTGTTTTTT. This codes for CSAGRRGGPNTGELFF.

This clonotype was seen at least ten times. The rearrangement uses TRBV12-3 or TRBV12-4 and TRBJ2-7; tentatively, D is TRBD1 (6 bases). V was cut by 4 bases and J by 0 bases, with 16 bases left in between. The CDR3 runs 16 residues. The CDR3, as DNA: TGTGCCAGCAGTTCCCAATGGGGGCCAGCCTCCTACGAGCAGTACTTC. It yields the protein CASSSQWGPASYEQYF.